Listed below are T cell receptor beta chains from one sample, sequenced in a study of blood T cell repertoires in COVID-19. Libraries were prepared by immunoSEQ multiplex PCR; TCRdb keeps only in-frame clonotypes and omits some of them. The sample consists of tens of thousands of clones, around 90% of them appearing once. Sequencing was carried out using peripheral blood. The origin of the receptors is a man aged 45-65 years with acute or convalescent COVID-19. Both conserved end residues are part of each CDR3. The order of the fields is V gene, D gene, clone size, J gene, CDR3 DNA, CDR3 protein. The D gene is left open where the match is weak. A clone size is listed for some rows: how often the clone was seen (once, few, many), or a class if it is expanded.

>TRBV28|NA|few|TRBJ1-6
TGTGCCAGCAGTTTATCTTCAGGGTTCGGGTCCTATAATTCACCCCTCCACTTT
CASSLSSGFGSYNSPLHF
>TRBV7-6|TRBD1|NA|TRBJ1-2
TGTGCCAGCAGCCCCCGACAGGGAGGCGTTTCTGGAGGCTACACCTTC
CASSPRQGGVSGGYTF
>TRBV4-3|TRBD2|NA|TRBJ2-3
TGCGCCAGCAGCCAAGATTATATTCGCCTAGCGGGGGGGCAGTCGACAGATACGCAGTATTTT
CASSQDYIRLAGGQSTDTQYF
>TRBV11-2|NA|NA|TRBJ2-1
TGTGCCAGCAGCTTATCCGGGAGAAGCTACAATGAGCAGTTCTTC
CASSLSGRSYNEQFF
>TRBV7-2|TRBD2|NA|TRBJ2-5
TGTGCCAGCAGGCCTAGCGGGGGGCTCCAAGAGACCCAGTACTTC
CASRPSGGLQETQYF
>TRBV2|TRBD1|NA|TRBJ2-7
TGTGCCAGCAGTGGGGGGACGACAGGGTCCGCCCACGAGCAGTACTTC
CASSGGTTGSAHEQYF
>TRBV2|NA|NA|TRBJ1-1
TGTGCCAGCAGTGGGGGCAGGCAATCCGAAGCTTTCTTT
CASSGGRQSEAFF
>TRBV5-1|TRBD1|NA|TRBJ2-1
TGCGCCAGCAGCGGACAGGGAAGCTCCTACAATGAGCAGTTCTTC
CASSGQGSSYNEQFF
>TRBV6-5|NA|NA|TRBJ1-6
TGTGCCAGCAGGGGGCGACGGAATTCACCCCTCCACTTT
CASRGRRNSPLHF
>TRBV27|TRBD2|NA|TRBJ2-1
TGTGCCAGCAGTCGCCTAGCGGGAACTTCGGATTACAATGAGCAGTTCTTC
CASSRLAGTSDYNEQFF
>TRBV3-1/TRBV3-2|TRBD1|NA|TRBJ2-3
TGTGCCAGCAGCCCGCGACAGGGAGACAATACAGGGCAGTATTTT
CASSPRQGDNTGQYF
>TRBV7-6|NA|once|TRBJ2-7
TGTGCCAGCAGCTTAGGTTCCGGGACTGACTACGAGCAGTACTTC
CASSLGSGTDYEQYF
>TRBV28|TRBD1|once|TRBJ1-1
TGTGCCAGCAGTGCGGACAGGGTAAGGGCTTTCTTT
CASSADRVRAFF
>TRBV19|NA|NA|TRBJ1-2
TGTGCCAGTAGTATCCTAGACGGGGGGATGAACTATGGCTACACCTTC
CASSILDGGMNYGYTF
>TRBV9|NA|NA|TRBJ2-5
TGTGCCAGCAGCGTAGATGGGCCCCTGGGAGAGACCCAGTACTTC
CASSVDGPLGETQYF
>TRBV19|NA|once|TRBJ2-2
TGTGCCAGTAGTATACGCACCGGGGAGCTGTTTTTT
CASSIRTGELFF
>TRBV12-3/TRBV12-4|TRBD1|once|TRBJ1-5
TGTGCCAGCAGTTCCAGGGGGCAGCCCCAGCATTTT
CASSSRGQPQHF
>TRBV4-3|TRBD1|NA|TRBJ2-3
TGCGCCAGCAGCCAAGTTGGACAGGGAGATACGCAGTATTTT
CASSQVGQGDTQYF
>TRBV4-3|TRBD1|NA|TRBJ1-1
TGCGCCAGCAGCCACACAGGGGGCAGGGCCCCTGAAGCTTTCTTT
CASSHTGGRAPEAFF
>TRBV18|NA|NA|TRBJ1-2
TGTGCCAGCTCACCCGACCAGGATCACAGTTTAAACTATGGCTACACCTTC
CASSPDQDHSLNYGYTF
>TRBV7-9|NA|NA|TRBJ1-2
TGTGCCAGCAGCTTCCACTATTCGGACACTATGGATGGCTACACCTTC
CASSFHYSDTMDGYTF
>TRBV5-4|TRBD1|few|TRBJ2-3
TGTGCCAGCAGACCGGGACAGTCCACAGATACGCAGTATTTT
CASRPGQSTDTQYF
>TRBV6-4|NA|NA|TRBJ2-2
TGTGCCAGCAGTGACCTAGCGATGGGCGGGGAGCTGTTTTTT
CASSDLAMGGELFF
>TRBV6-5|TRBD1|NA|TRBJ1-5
TGTGCCAGCAGACCGGACAGGGGTTACCAGCCCCAGCATTTT
CASRPDRGYQPQHF
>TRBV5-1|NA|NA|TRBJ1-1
TGCGCCAGCAGCTTTGCTGCAGCGGACACTGAAGCTTTCTTT
CASSFAAADTEAFF
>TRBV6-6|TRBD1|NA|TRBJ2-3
TGTGCCAGTAGGGGACAGGGACGCACAGATACGCAGTATTTT
CASRGQGRTDTQYF
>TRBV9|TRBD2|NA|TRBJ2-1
TGTGCCAGCAGCGCCCTGAGCGGGAGCTCCTACAATGAGCAGTTCTTC
CASSALSGSSYNEQFF
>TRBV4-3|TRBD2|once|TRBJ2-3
TGCGCCAGCAGCCAGGACCACAGCGGGGGGCGCACAGATACGCAGTATTTT
CASSQDHSGGRTDTQYF
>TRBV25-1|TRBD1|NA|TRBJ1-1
TGTGCCAGCAGTACTACAGGGGGGACTGAAGCTTTCTTT
CASSTTGGTEAFF
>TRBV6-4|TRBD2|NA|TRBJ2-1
TGTGCCAGCAGCTCCAGCGGGAGCTCCTACAATGAGCAGTTCTTC
CASSSSGSSYNEQFF
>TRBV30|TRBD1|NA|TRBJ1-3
TGTGCCTGGAGTGTAGGACAGGCGGGAAACACCATATATTTT
CAWSVGQAGNTIYF
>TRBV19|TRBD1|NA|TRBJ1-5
TGTGCCAGTAGCCCTCTCGACAGGGCCCATCAGCCCCAGCATTTT
CASSPLDRAHQPQHF
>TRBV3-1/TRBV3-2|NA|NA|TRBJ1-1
TGTGCCAGCAGCCAATTGAGTCGAAAGTCGACTGAAGCTTTCTTT
CASSQLSRKSTEAFF
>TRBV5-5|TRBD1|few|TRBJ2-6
TGTGCCAGCAGCCCGAGGCCGGGACAGGGCACTGGGGCCAACGTCCTGACTTTC
CASSPRPGQGTGANVLTF
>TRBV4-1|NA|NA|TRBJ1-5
TGCGCCAGCAGCCAAGAAATGGCAGTTAGCAATCAGCCCCAGCATTTT
CASSQEMAVSNQPQHF
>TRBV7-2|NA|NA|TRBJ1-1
TGTGCCAGCAGCTTAAACGGGGGGCACGACACTGAAGCTTTCTTT
CASSLNGGHDTEAFF
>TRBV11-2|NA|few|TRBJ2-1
TGTGCCAGCAGCTCCGGTGCGTGGACAGAGAATGAGCAGTTCTTC
CASSSGAWTENEQFF
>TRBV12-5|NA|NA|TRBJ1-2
TGTGCTAGTGGTCTCGGGACATCATATGGCTACACCTTC
CASGLGTSYGYTF
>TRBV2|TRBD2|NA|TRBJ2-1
TGTGCCAGCCAAGGACTAGCGGTCTACAATGAGCAGTTCTTC
CASQGLAVYNEQFF
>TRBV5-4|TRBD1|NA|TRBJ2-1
TGTGCCAGCAGCTTACGGACAGGGGTCCCCTACAATGAGCAGTTCTTC
CASSLRTGVPYNEQFF